This TCR beta chain was recovered during a study of blood T cell repertoires in COVID-19. Measured with immunoSEQ multiplex PCR; TCRdb has only the in-frame clones, and not every one. The repertoire consists of roughly 350,000 clones, with about 90% occurring once and the leading ten covering roughly 6.6%. After removal of 2 bases from V and 6 bases from J, the junction contained 10 bases not matched to a gene. The length of the CDR3 is 16 residues. Per germline, CDR1 LNHDA and CDR2 SQIVND (reference sequence). This chain uses TRBV19 with TRBJ1-2; 9 nucleotides line up with TRBD1. The sequenced sample was peripheral blood. The source of this sequence is a woman between 65 and 79 years old with COVID-19, enrolled during active disease. The CDR3 is CASSITRTGVPNGYTF. In DNA form, the CDR3 reads TGTGCCAGTAGTATAACCCGGACAGGGGTCCCAAATGGCTACACCTTC.